This section outlines one T cell receptor (beta chain) sequence together with its context. The target antigen is unknown. No conserved phenylalanine or tryptophan is present at the end of the CDR3, so a read error is the likely explanation. These data belong to a study of glioma-infiltrating T cells. The study, taken as a whole, reports: Gliomas, especially low-grade, showed above-expected tissue-blood divergence; non-neoplastic patients showed below. Tissue and blood shared very few CDR3 sequences.

This CDR3 is built from 16 residues. V gave up 6 bases and J gave up 7 bases, with 25 bases separating them. The germline V gene has CDR1 MNHNY and CDR2 SVGAGI (reference sequence). Amplification of TCR alpha and beta CDR3 regions from RNA used iRepertoire nested multiplex PCR. Tissue mRNA or PBMC total RNA, roughly 85-450 ng, went into one-step reverse transcription and amplification. TCRdb re-called the multiplex PCR reads with MiXCR, one entry per CDR3 protein. Here the sample spans approximately 190,000 distinct CDR3 sequences, 30% to 40% being singletons. The sequence was collected from a human donor with low-grade glioma or glioblastoma, undergoing nonglioma brain surgery, or in good health (not recorded which). The chain couples TRBV6-6 to TRBJ2-7; tentative D call: TRBD2 (6 bases). Sequenced sample: glioma tissue, nonneoplastic brain tissue, or PBMCs (not recorded which). CDR3 bases: TGTGCCAGCAGCCCCCGGGAGTATGGGGCCGGCAATGAGCAGTACCTC. Protein product: CASSPREYGAGNEQYL.